The 26 T cell receptor beta chains listed next were all sequenced from one sample in a study of T cells in Graves' hyperthyroidism and ophthalmopathy. RNA transcripts served as the template for amplifying TCR beta CDR3 regions. The TCR CDR3 was amplified in a first-round RT-PCR using the HTBI primer set. TCRdb redid the calling of the multiplex PCR reads with MiXCR, one entry per CDR3 protein. The data contain about 640,000 distinct CDR3 sequences, about 20% of them seen just once; the ten biggest clones take up roughly 30%. Sequenced sample: blood. Receptors were obtained from a man aged 25-45 years with Graves' ophthalmopathy.

This clonotype was seen only a few times. The V call is TRBV30, the J call TRBJ2-5; TRBD2 matches 8 bases. CDR3 size: 12 residues. In germline, CDR1 is GTSNPN, CDR2 SVGIG (reference sequence). V lost 0 bases to trimming and J lost 9 bases; unmatched junction nucleotides: 3. CDR3 loop: CAWSVSGRAQYF. DNA for the CDR3: TGTGCCTGGAGTGTTTCCGGGAGGGCCCAGTACTTC.

The J gene is TRBJ2-5, the V gene TRBV7-9; 8 bases align to TRBD1. There are 17 residues in the CDR3. The V segment lost 0 bases and the J segment 0 bases; nucleotides outside the gene matches: 6. Per the germline V gene, CDR1 is SEHNR and CDR2 is FQNEAQ (reference sequence). The CDR3: CASSLALTGGYQETQYF. DNA of the CDR3: TGTGCCAGCAGCTTAGCGCTCACAGGGGGGTACCAAGAGACCCAGTACTTC. Supplemented by reference TRBV7-9 and TRBJ2-5, the full variable domain reads DTGVSQNPRHKITKRGQNVTFRCDPISEHNRLYWYRQTLGQGPEFLTYFQNEAQLEKSRLLSDRFSAERPKGSFSTLEIQRTEQGDSAMYLCASSLALTGGYQETQYFGPGTRLLVL.

This clonotype was recorded a few times. The rearrangement links TRBV3-1 to TRBJ2-3; TRBD1 might be the D (5 bases). Trimming pared 2 bases from V and 1 base from J, leaving 10 bases between. The CDR3 has 15 residues. Germline-derived CDR1 and CDR2 are LGHDT and YNNKEL (reference sequence). The CDR3, as DNA: TGTGCCAGCAGCCAAAGGACAACACGCACAGATACGCAGTATTTT. It is translated as CASSQRTTRTDTQYF.

This clonotype was recorded a few times. The chain recombines TRBV5-1 with TRBJ2-7, with a possible D match to TRBD2 (7 bases). Trimming left V 4 bases short and J 5 bases short, with 22 bases between. The CDR3 spans 16 residues. Germline assignment: CDR1 SGHRS and CDR2 YFSETQ. This CDR3 reads CASSAMGGGAGHEQYF. Here the CDR3 DNA reads TGCGCCAGCAGCGCCATGGGGGGGGGCGCAGGGCACGAGCAGTACTTC.

The chain employs TRBV30 and TRBJ2-1; 7 positions match TRBD2. V gave up 3 bases and J gave up 2 bases; unmatched junction bases: 7. The CDR3 has 15 amino acids. CDR1 GTSNPN and CDR2 SVGIG come from the germline V gene (reference sequence). The CDR3 region is CAWREAGAPYNEQFF. CDR3 DNA: TGTGCCTGGAGAGAGGCGGGAGCCCCCTACAATGAGCAGTTCTTC.

This clonotype was counted a few times. CDR3 in amino acids: CASRGGGSYTDTQYF. The CDR3 nucleotides read TGCGCCAGCAGAGGGGGTGGCAGCTACACAGATACGCAGTATTTT. The genes are TRBV5-1 and TRBJ2-3; D possibly corresponds to TRBD1 (6 bases). The germline CDR1 and CDR2 sequences are SGHRS and YFSETQ. The V end was cut by 5 bases, the J end by 2 bases, with 15 bases between. The CDR3 totals 15 residues.

The gene calls are TRBV28 and TRBJ1-3; the D gene is possibly TRBD1 (5 bases). Trimming cost V 5 bases and J 0 bases, with 14 bases left between them. Germline V gene lookup returns CDR1 MDHEN and CDR2 SYDVKM. The CDR3 loop spans 16 amino acids. The CDR3 protein is CASSGGRPHSGNTIYF. The CDR3 DNA follows: TGTGCCAGCAGTGGGGGGAGGCCCCACTCTGGAAACACCATATATTTT.

J is TRBJ2-7 and V is TRBV5-1; the D is unclear. The CDR3 runs 15 residues. The germline V gene has CDR1 SGHRS and CDR2 YFSETQ. V was shortened by 1 base and J by 0 bases, with 11 bases between the two germline ends. In DNA form, the CDR3 reads TGCGCCAGCAGCTTGTGGCAGGCAAACTCCTACGAGCAGTACTTC. Its protein is CASSLWQANSYEQYF.

This clonotype appeared a few times. One base away lies a much larger clone, so this may be a sequencing read error. The chain is built from TRBV20-1 and TRBJ2-7, with a possible D match to TRBD2 (5 bases). This CDR3 has 15 residues. Germline V lookup: CDR1 DFQATT, CDR2 SNEGSKA (reference sequence). CDR3 amino acids: CSTRTRRGKSYEQYF. The CDR3 DNA is TGCAGTACTAGAACCAGACGGGGTAAGAGCTACGAGCAGTACTTC.

J is TRBJ2-3 and V is TRBV5-1; 13 bases align to TRBD2. CDR1 is SGHRS and CDR2 is YFSETQ in the germline V gene. This CDR3 spans 17 amino acids. V lost 4 bases and J lost 6; bases outside the gene matches: 11. This chain's CDR3 is CASSTGTSGDALDTQYF. The DNA of the CDR3 is TGCGCCAGCAGCACCGGGACTAGCGGGGACGCACTGGATACGCAGTATTTT. Full variable domain (rest looked up from reference TRBV5-1 and TRBJ2-3): KAGVTQTPRYLIKTRGQQVTLSCSPISGHRSVSWYQQTPGQGLQFLFEYFSETQRNKGNFPGRFSGRQFSNSRSEMNVSTLELGDSALYLCASSTGTSGDALDTQYFGPGTRLTVL.

This clonotype was observed at least ten times. V usage is TRBV12-3 or TRBV12-4 and J usage is TRBJ1-1, with 7 bases fitting TRBD1. The V segment lost 4 bases and the J segment 0 bases; nucleotides outside the gene matches: 5. The CDR3 is made up of 15 amino acids. Written as DNA, the CDR3 is TGTGCCAGCAGTTCACAGGGGTTGATGAACACTGAAGCTTTCTTT. It encodes CASSSQGLMNTEAFF.

This clonotype has a count of ten or more. This chain links TRBV20-1 with TRBJ1-1, with 9 bases fitting TRBD1. V lost 3 bases and J lost 1; bases outside the gene matches: 3. The CDR3 length is 14 residues. Germline CDR1 is DFQATT and CDR2 is SNEGSKA (reference sequence). Here the CDR3 DNA reads TGCAGTGCTAGGGGACAGGGATGGAACACTGAAGCTTTCTTT. Protein product: CSARGQGWNTEAFF.

The rearrangement uses TRBV20-1 and TRBJ2-1; possibly TRBD2 for D (5 bases). The CDR3 is 15 amino acids. Germline V gives CDR1 DFQATT, CDR2 SNEGSKA (reference sequence). V was cut by 1 base and J by 7 bases, with 17 bases left in between. The CDR3 DNA is TGCAGTGCTAGAGGCGGTCTAGCTGGATGTAATGAGCAGTTCTTC. Its protein is CSARGGLAGCNEQFF.

V is TRBV5-1 and J is TRBJ2-1, with 8 bases matching TRBD2. Trimming took 2 bases from V and 6 from J; bases not matched to a gene: 13. The germline V gene has CDR1 SGHRS and CDR2 YFSETQ. This CDR3 region has 17 residues. CDR3 loop: CASSFIDSGNVANEQFF. The CDR3, as DNA: TGCGCCAGCAGCTTCATCGATAGCGGGAACGTCGCCAATGAGCAGTTCTTC.

This clonotype was observed many times. CDR3 in DNA: TGTGCCAGCAGCCGGGAGCCTGGTGAAAAACTGTTTTTT. This translates into CASSREPGEKLFF. The rearrangement joins TRBV12-3 or TRBV12-4 to TRBJ1-4, with D unresolved. V lost 6 bases to trimming and J lost 7 bases, with 12 bases between them. The CDR3 sequence is 13 residues long.

This clonotype has a handful of counts. The chain carries TRBV28 and TRBJ2-3; D remains unclear. Trimming took off 6 bases at V and 1 base at J, with 20 bases between the two ends. The germline CDR1 and CDR2 sequences are MDHEN and SYDVKM. This CDR3 contains 17 residues. The CDR3 loop reads CASRLNPSRARTDTQYF. CDR3 in DNA: TGTGCCAGCAGATTAAACCCGAGCCGGGCACGCACAGATACGCAGTATTTT.

This clonotype has more than one count but fewer than ten. The chain couples TRBV5-8 to TRBJ2-5, with D possibly being TRBD1 or TRBD2 (5 bases each). Trimming left V 5 bases short and J 3 bases short, with 17 bases between. Germline assignment: CDR1 SGHTS and CDR2 YDEGEE. There are 15 residues in the CDR3. CDR3 region: CASSSQPGPEETQYF. The CDR3 DNA is TGTGCCAGCAGTTCTCAACCGGGGCCAGAAGAGACCCAGTACTTC.

On this clonotype itself: Being one base from a much bigger clone, this may be a read error. The chain is built from TRBV7-8 and TRBJ2-7; D perhaps matches TRBD1 (6 bases). The germline V gene has CDR1 SGHVS and CDR2 FQNEAQ. Deletions cut 4 bases from V and 11 bases from J, with 18 bases between. This CDR3 comprises 13 residues. The CDR3 sequence: CASSSDRKPEKYF. Written as DNA, the CDR3 is TGTGCCAGCAGCTCTGACAGGAAGCCAGAGAAGTACTTC.

To note about this clonotype: A much larger clone differs by one base, so this may be a read error. The chain has TRBV20-1 and TRBJ2-1; D gene uncertain. Trimming removed 6 bases at V and 0 bases at J, with 12 bases between. CDR1 and CDR2 from the germline V gene are DFQATT and SNEGSKA (reference sequence). CDR3 size: 14 residues. CDR3 sequence reads: CSALRLSSYNEQFF. Written as DNA, the CDR3 is TGCAGTGCACTGAGACTGAGCTCCTACAATGAGCAGTTCTTC.

In its sample, this clonotype was seen many times. V usage is TRBV12-3 or TRBV12-4 and J usage is TRBJ2-3; 8 bases match TRBD2. V gave up 5 bases and J gave up 0 bases; unmatched junction bases: 7. The length of the CDR3 is 16 residues. The CDR3 sequence is CASSRPTSVSTDTQYF. The CDR3 DNA sequence: TGTGCCAGCAGTCGGCCGACTAGCGTGAGCACAGATACGCAGTATTTT.

This clonotype was counted only a few times. The chain recombines TRBV20-1 with TRBJ2-2; 10 nucleotides line up with TRBD2. The CDR3 runs to 17 residues. The germline CDR1 and CDR2 sequences are DFQATT and SNEGSKA (reference sequence). V was pared by 0 bases and J by 3 bases, with 7 bases of the junction left unmatched. The CDR3 loop is CSARDWASGSYTGELFF. The CDR3, as DNA: TGCAGTGCTAGAGATTGGGCTAGCGGGAGTTACACCGGGGAGCTGTTTTTT.

The chain links TRBV6-1 to TRBJ1-2; D might be TRBD1 (6 bases). The V gene lost 10 bases and the J gene lost 7 bases, with 19 bases spanning the gap. Germline CDR1 is MNHNS and CDR2 is SASEGT. CDR3 length: 13 amino acids. The CDR3 DNA is TGTGCCACCTGCCCCCAGGGGCGGGCTGGCTACACCTTC. Its translation: CATCPQGRAGYTF.

The chain is built from TRBV5-1 and TRBJ2-1; 8 bases are a match to TRBD2. CDR3 length: 15 residues. The J segment lost 5 bases and the V segment lost 4 bases, leaving 8 bases of the junction unmatched. The germline CDR1 and CDR2 sequences are SGHRS and YFSETQ. CDR3 in amino acids: CASSLTGLDNNEQFF. The CDR3 DNA follows: TGCGCCAGCAGCCTTACGGGACTAGATAACAATGAGCAGTTCTTC.

The gene calls are TRBV20-1 and TRBJ2-4, with D hard to call. Looked up from germline, CDR1 is DFQATT and CDR2 is SNEGSKA (reference sequence). This CDR3 spans 17 amino acids. V lost 0 bases, J lost 2 bases, and 17 bases lay in between. The CDR3 region has the DNA TGCAGTGCTAGAGACCGGCTGAGTACGACTTCCAAAAACATTCAGTACTTC. It translates to CSARDRLSTTSKNIQYF.

At least ten counts were recorded for this clonotype. The chain joins TRBV2 to TRBJ2-1, with D tentatively TRBD1 or TRBD2 (6 bases each). V lost 7 bases, J lost 4 bases, and 17 bases lay in between. From germline, CDR1 is SNHLY and CDR2 FYNNEI. This CDR3 has 15 amino acids. The DNA for the CDR3 is TGTGCCAGCAACGAGGGGGGCAATGGATACAATGAGCAGTTCTTC. Translated, it gives CASNEGGNGYNEQFF.

This clonotype was seen repeatedly, ten times or more. The chain links TRBV3-1 to TRBJ2-3, with TRBD2 identical over 10 bases. V trimming: 6 bases; J trimming: 3 bases; junction bases outside the gene matches: 9. The length of the CDR3 is 16 residues. Germline CDR1 reads LGHDT; CDR2 reads YNNKEL (reference sequence). As DNA, the CDR3 is TGTGCCAGCAGTCTCTCCTCTAGCGGGAGAACAGATACGCAGTATTTT. This sequence encodes CASSLSSSGRTDTQYF.